Shown below are 28 T cell receptor beta chains from a single sample sequenced in a study of shared clonotypes between healthy human individuals. The method was immunoSEQ multiplex PCR; TCRdb's version includes in-frame clones alone and lacks a portion of them. The repertoire holds about 2.4 million clones, with over 85% as singletons. The sequenced material came from naive CD4+ T cells from PBMCs. Documented subset: CD45RA+ positively selected. These TCRs come from a man younger than 35 in good health. Some clones in this sample may be carry-over from other donors' samples.

The V and J genes are TRBV28 and TRBJ2-7; tentative D call: TRBD1 (6 bases). In germline, CDR1 is MDHEN, CDR2 SYDVKM. The germline V and J ends were trimmed by 1 base and 2 bases, with 12 bases remaining between them. This CDR3 has 15 amino acids. CDR3 DNA sequence: TGTGCCAGCAGTTTATCCTTGGACAGCACCTACGAGCAGTACTTC. The encoded protein is CASSLSLDSTYEQYF.

Notes on this clone: Other DNA sequences of this sample code for an identical CDR3. V and J are TRBV27 and TRBJ2-2; D unclear. The CDR3 is 12 residues long. Trimming removed 6 bases from V and 3 bases from J, with 5 bases in between. Per germline, CDR1 MNHEY and CDR2 SMNVEV (reference sequence). CDR3 loop: CASSRYTGELFF. The DNA for the CDR3 is TGTGCCAGCAGCCGTTACACCGGGGAGCTGTTTTTT.

The chain carries TRBV11-3 and TRBJ2-6; D not certain. This CDR3 contains 12 residues. V lost 1 base and J 9 bases, leaving 4 bases between the germline ends. The germline V gene has CDR1 SGHNT and CDR2 YENEEA. The CDR3 nucleotides are TGTGCCAGCAGCTTAGTTAGCAACGTCCTGACTTTC. Residues: CASSLVSNVLTF.

This clone was observed once. The J gene is TRBJ2-2, the V gene TRBV5-1; TRBD1 agrees at 9 bases. V lost 2 bases, J lost 6 bases, and 8 bases stayed unmatched. CDR3 size: 16 residues. Germline V gene sequence: CDR1 SGHRS, CDR2 YFSETQ. In DNA, the CDR3 is TGCGCCAGCAGCTTTATGAACAGGGGGCTTCCCGGGGAGCTGTTTTTT. Its translation is CASSFMNRGLPGELFF.

The J gene is TRBJ2-2, the V gene TRBV28; TRBD2 is a possible D gene (5 bases). Germline-derived CDR1 and CDR2 are MDHEN and SYDVKM. Trimming removed 0 bases at V and 4 bases at J, with 9 bases between. The CDR3 is 15 amino acids. The DNA of the CDR3 is TGTGCCAGCAGTTTATGGCTAGCTAGCACCGGGGAGCTGTTTTTT. Translation gives CASSLWLASTGELFF.

A note on this clone: The same CDR3 is also encoded by other DNA sequences in this sample. The chain joins TRBV28 to TRBJ2-3, with unresolved D. The germline V gene encodes CDR1 MDHEN and CDR2 SYDVKM. The CDR3 consists of 13 residues. The V gene lost 7 bases and the J gene lost 1 base, with 9 bases spanning the gap. The DNA for the CDR3 is TGTGCCAGCATCCCGCCGGGCACAGATACGCAGTATTTT. This codes for CASIPPGTDTQYF.

V usage is TRBV6-6 and J usage is TRBJ2-7; 7 bases map to TRBD1. The CDR3 loop spans 15 amino acids. V dropped 4 bases and J dropped 2; count of bases not matched to a gene: 8. Looked up from germline, CDR1 is MNHNY and CDR2 is SVGAGI (reference sequence). For the CDR3, the DNA is TGTGCCAGCAGTTCCCCCGGGACAGTCACCTACGAGCAGTACTTC. As protein: CASSSPGTVTYEQYF.

The chain has TRBV18 and TRBJ1-3; D unresolved. V was cut by 0 bases and J by 0 bases, with 9 bases left in between. Looked up from germline, CDR1 is KGHSH and CDR2 is LQKENI. This CDR3 contains 16 residues. The CDR3 bases are TGTGCCAGCTCACCACCGCGGCTGAGCTCTGGAAACACCATATATTTT. Translating it yields CASSPPRLSSGNTIYF.

The chain links TRBV7-8 to TRBJ2-2; 9 bases are shared with TRBD2. CDR1 and CDR2 (germline): SGHVS, FQNEAQ. The CDR3 consists of 15 residues. V shed 4 bases, J shed 8 bases, and the junction held 8 bases outside the gene matches. The CDR3 here is CASSSIAGEVGELFF. The DNA of the CDR3 is TGTGCCAGCAGCTCGATAGCGGGAGAAGTTGGGGAGCTGTTTTTT.

The chain carries TRBV5-1 and TRBJ1-1, with TRBD1 matching over 8 bases. Germline lookup yields CDR1 SGHRS and CDR2 YFSETQ. The CDR3 consists of 13 residues. The ends lost 4 bases at V and 7 bases at J; junction bases unmatched: 6. CDR3 DNA sequence: TGCGCCAGCAGCACGGGGACAGGCCTTGAAGCTTTCTTT. Protein: CASSTGTGLEAFF.

The rearrangement joins TRBV5-8 to TRBJ2-3; TRBD2 aligns across 11 bases. Germline V gene lookup returns CDR1 SGHTS and CDR2 YDEGEE. The CDR3 has 15 amino acids. With V trimmed by 4 bases and J by 1 base, 2 bases remained unmatched. In DNA form, the CDR3 reads TGTGCCAGCAGCGCGGGACTAGCGGGCACAGATACGCAGTATTTT. Protein: CASSAGLAGTDTQYF.

V gene TRBV27 combines with J gene TRBJ2-5, with TRBD2 identical over 9 bases. Germline V gives CDR1 MNHEY, CDR2 SMNVEV (reference sequence). This CDR3 has 16 residues. The V and J ends lost 7 bases and 7 bases, in that order; junction bases with no gene match: 16. CDR3 residues: CASTTGTSNSLGTQYF. In DNA form, the CDR3 reads TGTGCCAGCACAACCGGGACTAGCAACAGCTTGGGGACCCAGTACTTC.

The J gene is TRBJ2-2, the V gene TRBV4-1; 14 bases match TRBD2. The CDR3 is made up of 16 amino acids. With V trimmed by 3 bases and J by 7 bases, 4 bases remained unmatched. CDR1 is MGHRA and CDR2 is YSYEKL in the germline V gene. The DNA for the CDR3 is TGCGCCAGCAGCCATGGGACTAGCGGGAGAATCGGGGAGCTGTTTTTT. Amino acids: CASSHGTSGRIGELFF.

The chain combines TRBV7-8 with TRBJ2-3; possibly TRBD2 for D (5 bases). The germline V and J ends were trimmed by 4 bases and 1 base, with 18 bases remaining between them. Germline CDR1 is SGHVS and CDR2 is FQNEAQ. The length of the CDR3 is 17 residues. The CDR3 here is CASSSPRGSARTDTQYF. The CDR3 DNA reads TGTGCCAGCAGCTCACCCCGTGGTAGCGCACGCACAGATACGCAGTATTTT.

The chain carries TRBV29-1 and TRBJ2-5; D is possibly TRBD2 (7 bases). The CDR3 is made up of 13 amino acids. Per germline, CDR1 SQVTM and CDR2 ANQGSEA. Trimming stripped 3 bases from V and 11 bases from J, with 19 bases between. This CDR3 is CSVETGGTDRQYF. In DNA, the CDR3 is TGCAGCGTTGAGACCGGGGGGACGGACAGACAGTACTTC.

V and J are TRBV14 and TRBJ1-1; no definite D call. The CDR3 sequence is 13 residues long. CDR1 SGHDN and CDR2 FVKESK come from the germline V gene. Trimming took 4 bases from V and 2 from J, leaving 8 bases between them. The CDR3 loop is CASSPTGNTEAFF. The CDR3 DNA follows: TGTGCCAGCAGCCCGACGGGAAACACTGAAGCTTTCTTT.

The J gene is TRBJ2-7, the V gene TRBV5-1, with a tentative D call TRBD1 (8 bases). Trimming removed 2 bases from V and 2 bases from J, with 11 bases in between. The CDR3 extends over 14 amino acids. CDR1 and CDR2 from the germline V gene are SGHRS and YFSETQ. This chain's CDR3 is CASSLQGGTYEQYF. The CDR3 DNA is TGCGCCAGCAGCTTACAGGGGGGGACCTACGAGCAGTACTTC.

DNA for the CDR3: TGTGCCAGCAGTTCACAGGGTCCCACCTCCTACGAGCAGTACTTC. It is translated as CASSSQGPTSYEQYF. The J gene is TRBJ2-7, the V gene TRBV28; a weak D match, TRBD1 (6 bases). V shed 4 bases and J shed 0 bases, with 13 bases lying between them. The CDR3 runs 15 residues. Per germline, CDR1 MDHEN and CDR2 SYDVKM.

This chain uses TRBV7-9 with TRBJ1-4; no reliable D call. Germline loops: CDR1 SEHNR, CDR2 FQNEAQ (reference sequence). The CDR3 is made up of 12 amino acids. V lost 5 bases and J lost 7, with 8 bases in between. In DNA form, the CDR3 reads TGTGCCAGCAGCCCTTCGACTGAAAAACTGTTTTTT. Translating gives CASSPSTEKLFF. The variable domain in full, completed from reference TRBV7-9 and TRBJ1-4, reads DTGVSQNPRHKITKRGQNVTFRCDPISEHNRLYWYRQTLGQGPEFLTYFQNEAQLEKSRLLSDRFSAERPKGSFSTLEIQRTEQGDSAMYLCASSPSTEKLFFGSGTQLSVL.

The rearrangement uses TRBV5-8 and TRBJ2-7; D is undetermined. Germline V lookup: CDR1 SGHTS, CDR2 YDEGEE. V was clipped by 7 bases and J by 4 bases, with 12 bases between them. The CDR3 runs 12 residues. The CDR3 here is CASRTLRYEQYF. The CDR3 DNA reads TGTGCCAGCCGGACCCTCCGGTACGAGCAGTACTTC.

The CDR3 nucleotides are TGTGCCAGCAGTTCCCCAGAGGTGGGAAGTCAGCCCCAGCATTTT. This sequence encodes CASSSPEVGSQPQHF. The chain links TRBV28 to TRBJ1-5; D is unclear. Germline V gives CDR1 MDHEN, CDR2 SYDVKM. The CDR3 is 15 residues long. Trimming took off 4 bases at V and 6 bases at J, with 16 bases between the two ends.

A few counts support this clone. In DNA, the CDR3 is TGTGCCAGCAGTTTAGTGGGGGAAACTGAAGCTTTCTTT. This gives the protein CASSLVGETEAFF. The V gene is TRBV28, the J gene TRBJ1-1; maybe TRBD1 (5 bases). This CDR3 has 13 residues. Trimming cost V 2 bases and J 5 bases, with 9 bases left between them. Germline CDR1 reads MDHEN; CDR2 reads SYDVKM.

The rearrangement joins TRBV30 to TRBJ2-1; D is possibly TRBD1 (6 bases). The CDR3 loop spans 21 amino acids. The V gene lost 1 base and the J gene lost 0 bases, with 28 bases spanning the gap. Germline assignment: CDR1 GTSNPN and CDR2 SVGIG (reference sequence). Here the CDR3 reads CAWSGGTLPSSGLSSYNEQFF. CDR3 sequence (DNA): TGTGCCTGGAGTGGGGGGACACTACCGTCCTCTGGTTTAAGCTCCTACAATGAGCAGTTCTTC.

This rearrangement joins TRBV9 to TRBJ2-1; the match to TRBD2 covers 14 bases. Trimming at V came to 2 bases and at J to 8 bases, leaving 6 bases not matched to a gene. CDR1 and CDR2 from the germline V gene are SGDLS and YYNGEE. The CDR3 consists of 16 residues. The CDR3 sequence is CASSVGLAGVFYEQFF. The CDR3 region has the DNA TGTGCCAGCAGCGTGGGACTAGCGGGAGTGTTCTATGAGCAGTTCTTC.

V gene TRBV7-8 combines with J gene TRBJ1-1; D might be TRBD1 (6 bases). Germline loops: CDR1 SGHVS, CDR2 FQNEAQ. With 4 bases removed from V and 3 bases from J, the gap between germline ends came to 12 bases. The CDR3 is made up of 14 amino acids. CDR3 protein: CASSSYRVDTEAFF. CDR3 nucleotides: TGTGCCAGCAGCTCCTACAGGGTAGACACTGAAGCTTTCTTT.

The chain combines TRBV7-2 with TRBJ2-2; 9 nucleotides match TRBD1. With 5 bases clipped from V and 9 bases from J, the junction kept 19 bases outside the gene matches. CDR3 length: 18 residues. CDR1 SGHTA and CDR2 FQGNSA come from the germline V gene. CDR3 coding DNA: TGTGCCAGCAGCCCAAATCCGGGACAGGGATTGCCTTTCCGGGAGCTGTTTTTT. This sequence encodes CASSPNPGQGLPFRELFF.

In regard to this clone: This sample also contains other DNA sequences that code for the same CDR3. The genes are TRBV5-6 and TRBJ2-7; D gene unclear. The CDR3 contains 15 residues. V dropped 0 bases and J dropped 0 bases, with 10 bases sitting between them. Germline V gene lookup returns CDR1 SGHDT and CDR2 YYEEEE. The CDR3: CASSLVGGNSYEQYF. CDR3 bases: TGTGCCAGCAGCTTGGTTGGCGGAAACTCCTACGAGCAGTACTTC. The full variable domain, rest sourced from reference TRBV5-6 and TRBJ2-7, is DAGVTQSPTHLIKTRGQQVTLRCSPKSGHDTVSWYQQALGQGPQFIFQYYEEEERQRGNFPDRFSGHQFPNYSSELNVNALLLGDSALYLCASSLVGGNSYEQYFGPGTRLTVT.

A remark on this clone: Different DNA sequences within this sample yield the same CDR3. This chain connects TRBV5-1 to TRBJ2-7, with TRBD2 identical over 9 bases. Trimming cost V 0 bases and J 2 bases; bases outside gene matches: 3. Germline CDR1 and CDR2: SGHRS and YFSETQ. This CDR3 has 15 amino acids. The CDR3 sequence is CASSLAAGGPYEQYF. CDR3 coding DNA: TGCGCCAGCAGCTTGGCCGCGGGAGGGCCCTACGAGCAGTACTTC.